Each of the 11 T cell receptor beta chains below was sequenced from the same sample in a study of T cell responses to AZD1222 COVID-19 vaccine. Method: immunoSEQ multiplex PCR; TCRdb's copy keeps in-frame clones and lacks some. The data contain about 130,000 clones, over 85% of them singletons. The sample here was peripheral blood, taken on day 0 of AZD1222 vaccination. These receptor sequences come from an adult in good health.

The chain is built from TRBV4-3 and TRBJ2-3, with 11 bases identical to TRBD2. Germline CDR1 reads LGHNA; CDR2 reads YSLEER. Trimming at V came to 1 base and at J to 4 bases, leaving 7 bases not matched to a gene. This CDR3 contains 17 residues. CDR3 residues: CASSQGQLAGGSDTQYF. CDR3 sequence (DNA): TGCGCCAGCAGCCAAGGTCAGCTAGCGGGAGGTTCAGATACGCAGTATTTT.

The V and J genes are TRBV6-6 and TRBJ2-1; 9 bases align to TRBD2. Germline V gene data show CDR1 as MNHNY and CDR2 as SVGAGI (reference sequence). CDR3 length: 15 residues. V gave up 6 bases and J gave up 8 bases; unmatched junction bases: 11. CDR3 bases: TGTGCCAGCAGACTTGGGAGCGGGAGGAGTGATGAGCAGTTCTTC. Encoded protein: CASRLGSGRSDEQFF.

This clone was observed a handful of times. The chain combines TRBV7-9 with TRBJ1-4, with 9 bases fitting TRBD1. The CDR3 covers 16 residues. Germline CDR1 is SEHNR and CDR2 is FQNEAQ (reference sequence). V lost 5 bases to trimming and J lost 8 bases; unmatched junction nucleotides: 12. CDR3 amino acids: CASSAGTGTRREKLFF. In DNA form, the CDR3 reads TGTGCCAGCAGCGCCGGGACAGGGACGAGAAGGGAAAAACTGTTTTTT.

This clone appeared once. V is TRBV28 and J is TRBJ1-4; 9 bases agree with TRBD1. The length of the CDR3 is 13 residues. From germline, CDR1 is MDHEN and CDR2 SYDVKM. V lost 7 bases and J lost 4; bases outside the gene matches: 1. CDR3 in DNA: TGTGCCAGCACGGGACAGGGTAATGAAAAACTGTTTTTT. It translates to CASTGQGNEKLFF.

This clone was seen only a few times. The V call is TRBV28, the J call TRBJ2-7; 8 bases map to TRBD1. Germline V gives CDR1 MDHEN, CDR2 SYDVKM. The junction had 10 bases not matched to a gene; V was cut back by 5 bases and J by 1 base. This CDR3 is 16 amino acids long. The CDR3 sequence is CASSGVGRGRSYEQYF. The CDR3 DNA is TGTGCCAGCAGTGGAGTGGGCAGGGGGCGATCCTACGAGCAGTACTTC.

The rearrangement uses TRBV28 and TRBJ1-1; D remains ambiguous. CDR3 length: 14 residues. With 3 bases removed from V and 5 bases from J, the gap between germline ends came to 13 bases. The V gene's germline CDR1 is MDHEN and CDR2 SYDVKM. The CDR3 is CASSFPQEGTEAFF. CDR3 sequence (DNA): TGTGCCAGCAGTTTCCCCCAGGAGGGAACTGAAGCTTTCTTT.

The rearrangement uses TRBV27 and TRBJ2-3; D perhaps matches TRBD2 (6 bases). V was cut by 2 bases and J by 4 bases, with 13 bases left in between. The CDR3 length is 15 residues. Germline CDR1 and CDR2: MNHEY and SMNVEV (reference sequence). The CDR3 region is CASSLAGMLADTQYF. DNA for the CDR3: TGTGCCAGCAGTTTAGCGGGGATGTTGGCAGATACGCAGTATTTT.

This clone was seen more than once but under ten times. The chain uses TRBV6-6 and TRBJ1-6, with TRBD1 as a possible D gene (6 bases). The V and J ends lost 6 bases and 7 bases respectively, with 16 bases between them. This CDR3 has 15 residues. Per the germline V gene, CDR1 is MNHNY and CDR2 is SVGAGI (reference sequence). The CDR3 region is CASRSQGRRNSPLHF. The CDR3 DNA sequence: TGTGCCAGCAGATCACAGGGAAGACGGAATTCACCCCTCCACTTT.

This clone showed up just once. The rearrangement links TRBV7-8 to TRBJ2-2; tentatively, D is TRBD1 or TRBD2 (5 bases each). Germline loops: CDR1 SGHVS, CDR2 FQNEAQ. This CDR3 contains 18 residues. With 1 base removed from V and 0 bases from J, the gap between germline ends came to 15 bases. The CDR3 DNA follows: TGTGCCAGCAGCTTAGGAATCGTTAGGGGAGCGAACACCGGGGAGCTGTTTTTT. Encoded protein: CASSLGIVRGANTGELFF.

The J gene is TRBJ2-2, the V gene TRBV9; TRBD2 agrees at 13 bases. After removal of 1 base from V and 5 bases from J, the junction contained 14 bases not matched to a gene. This CDR3 region has 20 residues. The germline V gene has CDR1 SGDLS and CDR2 YYNGEE. DNA of the CDR3: TGTGCCAGCAGCGTAAACGGACTAGCGGGAGAAATCAGGCGTACCGGGGAGCTGTTTTTT. Translated, it gives CASSVNGLAGEIRRTGELFF.

The rearrangement links TRBV6-1 to TRBJ2-1; D is uncertain. This CDR3 is built from 11 residues. The germline V gene has CDR1 MNHNS and CDR2 SASEGT. V was trimmed by 3 bases and J by 10 bases, leaving 7 bases between them. The CDR3 loop reads CASSETFEQFF. CDR3 coding DNA: TGTGCCAGCAGTGAGACGTTCGAGCAGTTCTTC.